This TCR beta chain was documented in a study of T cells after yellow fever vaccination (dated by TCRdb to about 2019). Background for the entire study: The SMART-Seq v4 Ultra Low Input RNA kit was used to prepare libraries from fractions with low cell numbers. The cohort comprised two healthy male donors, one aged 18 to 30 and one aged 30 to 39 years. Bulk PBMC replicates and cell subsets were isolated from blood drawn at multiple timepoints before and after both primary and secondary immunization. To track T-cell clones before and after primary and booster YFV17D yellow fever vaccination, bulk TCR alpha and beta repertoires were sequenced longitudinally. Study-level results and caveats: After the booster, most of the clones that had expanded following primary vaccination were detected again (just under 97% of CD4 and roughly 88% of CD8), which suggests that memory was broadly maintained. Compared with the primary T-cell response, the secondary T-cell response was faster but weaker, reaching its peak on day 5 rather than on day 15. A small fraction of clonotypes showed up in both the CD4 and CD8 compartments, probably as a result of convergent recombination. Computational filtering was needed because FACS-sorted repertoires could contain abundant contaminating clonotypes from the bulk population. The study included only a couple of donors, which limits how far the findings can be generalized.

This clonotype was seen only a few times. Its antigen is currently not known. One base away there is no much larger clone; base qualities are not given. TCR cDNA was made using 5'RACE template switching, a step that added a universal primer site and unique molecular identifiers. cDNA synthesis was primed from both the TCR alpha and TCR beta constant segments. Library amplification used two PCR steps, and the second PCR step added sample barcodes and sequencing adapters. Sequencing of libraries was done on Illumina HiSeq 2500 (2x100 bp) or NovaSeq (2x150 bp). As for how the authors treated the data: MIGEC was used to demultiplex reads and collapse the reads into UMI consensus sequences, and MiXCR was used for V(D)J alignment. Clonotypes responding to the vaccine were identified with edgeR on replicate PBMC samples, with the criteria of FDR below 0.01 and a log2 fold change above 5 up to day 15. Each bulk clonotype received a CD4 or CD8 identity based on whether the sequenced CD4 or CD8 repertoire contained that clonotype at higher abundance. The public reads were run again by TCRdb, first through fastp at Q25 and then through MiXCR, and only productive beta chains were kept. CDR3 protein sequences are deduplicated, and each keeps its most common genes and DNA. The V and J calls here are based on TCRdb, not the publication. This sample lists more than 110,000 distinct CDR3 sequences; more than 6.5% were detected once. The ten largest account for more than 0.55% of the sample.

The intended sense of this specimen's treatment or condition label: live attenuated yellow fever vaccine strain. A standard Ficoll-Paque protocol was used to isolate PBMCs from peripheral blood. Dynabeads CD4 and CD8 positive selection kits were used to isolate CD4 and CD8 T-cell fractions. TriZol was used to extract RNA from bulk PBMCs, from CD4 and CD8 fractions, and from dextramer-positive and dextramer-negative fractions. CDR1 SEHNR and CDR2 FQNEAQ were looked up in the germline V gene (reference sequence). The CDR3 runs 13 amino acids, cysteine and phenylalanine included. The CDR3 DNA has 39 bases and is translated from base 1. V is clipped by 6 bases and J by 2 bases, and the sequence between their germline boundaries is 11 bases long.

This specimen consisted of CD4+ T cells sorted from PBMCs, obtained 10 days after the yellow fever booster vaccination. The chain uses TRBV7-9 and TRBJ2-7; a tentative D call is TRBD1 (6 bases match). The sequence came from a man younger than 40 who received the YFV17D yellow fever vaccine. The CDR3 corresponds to CASSDRLAYEQYF. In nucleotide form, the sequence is TGTGCCAGCAGTGACAGGCTCGCCTACGAGCAGTACTTC.